These 18 T cell receptor beta chains were all obtained from the same sample, sequenced in a study of T cells after yellow fever vaccination. TCRdb called the 5' RACE reads again in MiXCR, with one record for every CDR3 protein. The data show about 360,000 distinct CDR3 sequences, under 7.5% seen once. Sequences were derived from PBMCs, sampled 5 days after the yellow fever booster vaccination. These receptors were obtained from a man in his thirties or forties who received the YFV17D yellow fever vaccine.

This clonotype was seen repeatedly, ten times or more. The chain has TRBV5-1 and TRBJ2-1; D is uncertain. V dropped 2 bases and J dropped 3 bases, with 12 bases sitting between them. Germline V gene data show CDR1 as SGHRS and CDR2 as YFSETQ. This CDR3 has 15 amino acids. CDR3 nucleotide sequence: TGCGCCAGCAGCTTCCGTACCGGTGACTACAATGAGCAGTTCTTC. Its protein product is CASSFRTGDYNEQFF.

The sample holds a few counts of this clonotype. The genes are TRBV4-2 and TRBJ2-1; TRBD1 matches at 7 bases. The CDR3 consists of 16 residues. CDR1 is LGHNA and CDR2 is YNFKEQ in the germline V gene. The trim removed 1 base at V and 0 bases at J, leaving 3 bases unmatched. Here the CDR3 DNA reads TGTGCCAGCAGCCAAGGGGACAGTCTCTCCTACAATGAGCAGTTCTTC. Encoded protein: CASSQGDSLSYNEQFF.

This clonotype occurred many times. CDR3 in DNA: TGTGCCAGCTCACCTTCGGGGGTCCAAGAGACCCAGTACTTC. Protein product: CASSPSGVQETQYF. J is TRBJ2-5 and V is TRBV18; TRBD2 might be the D (6 bases). CDR1 is KGHSH and CDR2 is LQKENI in the germline V gene. CDR3 length: 14 residues. Trimming took 3 bases from V and 1 from J, leaving 9 bases between them.

The chain couples TRBV10-1 to TRBJ2-3, with 7 bases identical to TRBD2. The V gene end was trimmed by 4 bases and the J gene end by 5 bases; junction bases not matched to a gene: 12. Germline V gene data show CDR1 as WNHNN and CDR2 as SYGVQD (reference sequence). The CDR3 consists of 16 residues. This CDR3 is CASSVGTTSSGDTQYF. The DNA of the CDR3 is TGCGCCAGCAGTGTGGGGACTACCTCATCCGGAGATACGCAGTATTTT.

Remarks on this clonotype: A much bigger clone sits one base away, suggesting this may be a read error. This chain connects TRBV7-9 to TRBJ2-2; 13 nucleotides align to TRBD2. Germline CDR1 reads SEHNR; CDR2 reads FQNEAQ (reference sequence). The CDR3 runs to 16 residues. In DNA, the CDR3 is TGTCCCAGCAGCTCAGGACTAGCGGGAGTTACCGGGGAGCTGTTTTTT. The encoded protein is CPSSSGLAGVTGELFF.

This clonotype has ten or more counts. The chain couples TRBV19 to TRBJ2-2; tentatively, D is TRBD1 (6 bases). Trimming stripped 7 bases from V and 0 bases from J, with 18 bases between. The CDR3 has 17 amino acids. CDR1 and CDR2 from the germline V gene are LNHDA and SQIVND (reference sequence). As DNA, the CDR3 is TGTGCCAGTATAGGTGGTGAGGGGACAACGAACACCGGGGAGCTGTTTTTT. Translating gives CASIGGEGTTNTGELFF. Complete variable domain (other parts from reference TRBV19 and TRBJ2-2): DGGITQSPKYLFRKEGQNVTLSCEQNLNHDAMYWYRQDPGQGLRLIYYSQIVNDFQKGDIAEGYSVSREKKESFPLTVTSAQKNPTAFYLCASIGGEGTTNTGELFFGEGSRLTVL.

This rearrangement joins TRBV27 to TRBJ2-7; D is possibly TRBD1 (6 bases). This CDR3 comprises 14 residues. Germline V gene sequence: CDR1 MNHEY, CDR2 SMNVEV (reference sequence). The V and J ends lost 6 bases and 4 bases respectively, with 16 bases between them. The CDR3 DNA follows: TGTGCCAGCAGGTTGGCACAGGGTACATACGAGCAGTACTTC. It codes for CASRLAQGTYEQYF.

This clonotype was recorded at least ten times. The chain has TRBV5-8 and TRBJ2-5; no reliable D call. The CDR3 is made up of 15 amino acids. From germline, CDR1 is SGHTS and CDR2 YDEGEE. V lost 4 bases to trimming and J lost 5 bases, with 18 bases between them. CDR3 in amino acids: CASSRTPAQVETQYF. For the CDR3, the DNA is TGTGCCAGCAGCCGAACTCCCGCCCAGGTGGAGACCCAGTACTTC. Looking up the rest from reference TRBV5-8 and TRBJ2-5 gives the full variable domain: EAGVTQSPTHLIKTRGQQATLRCSPISGHTSVYWYQQALGLGLQFLLWYDEGEERNRGNFPPRFSGRQFPNYSSELNVNALELEDSALYLCASSRTPAQVETQYFGPGTRLLVL.

This clonotype was observed at least ten times. The rearrangement links TRBV24-1 to TRBJ2-2; D unresolved. Germline values: CDR1 KGHDR, CDR2 SFDVKD. V was shortened by 3 bases and J by 8 bases, with 6 bases between the two germline ends. CDR3 size: 12 residues. CDR3 nucleotides: TGTGCCACCAGTGATGAGGTGGGGGAGCTGTTTTTT. This sequence encodes CATSDEVGELFF.

This clonotype was detected a few times. The rearrangement links TRBV19 to TRBJ1-1, with 7 bases lining up with TRBD1. V shed 3 bases, J shed 5 bases, and the junction held 3 bases outside the gene matches. The CDR3 runs to 13 residues. Germline CDR1 and CDR2: LNHDA and SQIVND (reference sequence). The CDR3 loop is CASSIPGGTEAFF. Written as DNA, the CDR3 is TGTGCCAGTAGTATTCCAGGGGGTACTGAAGCTTTCTTT. The whole variable domain, filled in from reference TRBV19 and TRBJ1-1, reads DGGITQSPKYLFRKEGQNVTLSCEQNLNHDAMYWYRQDPGQGLRLIYYSQIVNDFQKGDIAEGYSVSREKKESFPLTVTSAQKNPTAFYLCASSIPGGTEAFFGQGTRLTVV.

CDR3 bases: TGTGCCAGCAGTTCTACAGGCAACTCTGGGGCCAACGTCCTGACTTTC. Protein sequence: CASSSTGNSGANVLTF. V usage is TRBV2 and J usage is TRBJ2-6; a weak D match, TRBD1 (5 bases). The CDR3 is 16 amino acids. The germline V and J ends were trimmed by 5 bases and 0 bases, with 11 bases remaining between them. Looked up from germline, CDR1 is SNHLY and CDR2 is FYNNEI. Looking up the rest from reference TRBV2 and TRBJ2-6 gives the full variable domain: EPEVTQTPSHQVTQMGQEVILRCVPISNHLYFYWYRQILGQKVEFLVSFYNNEISEKSEIFDDQFSVERPDGSNFTLKIRSTKLEDSAMYFCASSSTGNSGANVLTFGAGSRLTVL.

This clonotype was seen more than once but under ten times. The chain is built from TRBV7-6 and TRBJ2-1; 10 positions match TRBD2. The CDR3 runs to 18 residues. After removal of 3 bases from V and 5 bases from J, the junction contained 13 bases not matched to a gene. From germline, CDR1 is SGHVS and CDR2 FNYEAQ. Here the CDR3 DNA reads TGTGCCAGCAGCTTTATGCATCGGACTAGCGGAACCCACAATGAGCAGTTCTTC. The encoded protein is CASSFMHRTSGTHNEQFF.

This clonotype was recorded at least ten times. The chain recombines TRBV29-1 with TRBJ2-3; 8 bases are shared with TRBD1. The CDR3 extends over 14 amino acids. Unmatched junction bases numbered 6, after V lost 7 bases and J lost 0 bases. The germline gives CDR1 SQVTM, CDR2 ANQGSEA. The CDR3 nucleotides read TGCAGCGACTCTGGGACAGGCAGCACAGATACGCAGTATTTT. Its translation: CSDSGTGSTDTQYF.

This clonotype was observed a few times. This chain links TRBV29-1 with TRBJ2-7; TRBD2 is a possible D gene (7 bases). Germline V lookup: CDR1 SQVTM, CDR2 ANQGSEA. Trimming left V 3 bases short and J 1 base short, with 16 bases between. The CDR3 totals 15 residues. The CDR3 region is CSVEGASGNSYEQYF. CDR3 nucleotide sequence: TGCAGCGTTGAGGGGGCCAGCGGGAATTCCTACGAGCAGTACTTC.

The chain couples TRBV29-1 to TRBJ2-3; 9 bases are shared with TRBD1. V dropped 4 bases and J dropped 2; count of bases not matched to a gene: 4. Germline CDR1 reads SQVTM; CDR2 reads ANQGSEA. The CDR3 contains 14 residues. CDR3 region: CSVGTGGYTDTQYF. For the CDR3, the DNA is TGCAGCGTTGGCACAGGGGGCTACACAGATACGCAGTATTTT.

This clonotype showed up just a few times. This chain joins TRBV5-1 and TRBJ2-2, with 7 nucleotides matching TRBD1. This CDR3 is built from 14 residues. Germline CDR1 and CDR2: SGHRS and YFSETQ. Trimming cost V 7 bases and J 6 bases; bases outside gene matches: 9. The CDR3 DNA reads TGCGCCAGCGCACAGGGGAGCTCTGCCGGGGAGCTGTTTTTT. It encodes CASAQGSSAGELFF.

The J gene is TRBJ2-2, the V gene TRBV6-1; 8 nucleotides line up with TRBD2. The germline V gene has CDR1 MNHNS and CDR2 SASEGT. The CDR3 totals 15 residues. Losses at the gene ends were 5 bases for V and 6 bases for J; bases not matched to a gene: 8. In nucleotides, the CDR3 is TGTGCCAGCAGTCTGAGCGGGAGAGGTTCCGGGGAGCTGTTTTTT. It yields the protein CASSLSGRGSGELFF.

This sequence joins TRBV7-2 and TRBJ2-3, with TRBD2 matching over 11 bases. The CDR3 runs to 18 residues. The germline gives CDR1 SGHTA, CDR2 FQGNSA. J gave up 2 bases and V 0 bases, and 7 bases lay outside the gene matches. The CDR3 loop reads CASSLAMGTSGSTDTQYF. The CDR3 DNA is TGTGCCAGCAGCTTAGCGATGGGGACTAGCGGATCCACAGATACGCAGTATTTT.